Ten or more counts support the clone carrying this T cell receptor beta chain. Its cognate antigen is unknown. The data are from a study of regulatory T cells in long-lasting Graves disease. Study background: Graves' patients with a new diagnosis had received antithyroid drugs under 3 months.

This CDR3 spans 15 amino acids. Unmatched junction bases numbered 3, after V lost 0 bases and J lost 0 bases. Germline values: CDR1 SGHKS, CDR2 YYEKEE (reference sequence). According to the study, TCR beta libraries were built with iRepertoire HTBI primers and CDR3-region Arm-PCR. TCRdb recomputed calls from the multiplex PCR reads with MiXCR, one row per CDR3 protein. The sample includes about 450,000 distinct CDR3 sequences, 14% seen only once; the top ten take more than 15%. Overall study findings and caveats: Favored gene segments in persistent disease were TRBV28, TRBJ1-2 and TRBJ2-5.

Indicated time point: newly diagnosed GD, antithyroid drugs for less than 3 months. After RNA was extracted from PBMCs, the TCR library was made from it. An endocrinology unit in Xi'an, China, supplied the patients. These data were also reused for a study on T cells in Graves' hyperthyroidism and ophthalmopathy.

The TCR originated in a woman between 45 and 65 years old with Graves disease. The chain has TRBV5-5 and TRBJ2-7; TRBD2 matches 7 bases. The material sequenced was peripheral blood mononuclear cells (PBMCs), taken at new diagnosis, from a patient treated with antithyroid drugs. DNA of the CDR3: TGTGCCAGCAGCTTGGCCGGGACTACCTCCTACGAGCAGTACTTC. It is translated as CASSLAGTTSYEQYF.